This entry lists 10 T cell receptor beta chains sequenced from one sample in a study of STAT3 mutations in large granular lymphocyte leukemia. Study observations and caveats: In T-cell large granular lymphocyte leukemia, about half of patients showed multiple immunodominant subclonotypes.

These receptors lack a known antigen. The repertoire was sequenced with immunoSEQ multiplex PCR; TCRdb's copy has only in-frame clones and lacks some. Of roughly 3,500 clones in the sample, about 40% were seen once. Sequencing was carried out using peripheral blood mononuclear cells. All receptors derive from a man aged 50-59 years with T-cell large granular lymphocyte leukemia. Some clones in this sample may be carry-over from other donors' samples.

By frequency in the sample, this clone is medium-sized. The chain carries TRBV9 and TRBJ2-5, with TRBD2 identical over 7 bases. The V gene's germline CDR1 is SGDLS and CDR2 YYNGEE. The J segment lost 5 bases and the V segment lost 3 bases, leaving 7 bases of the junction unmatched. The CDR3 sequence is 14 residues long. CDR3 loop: CASSATSRGETQYF. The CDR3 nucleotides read TGTGCCAGCAGCGCGACTAGCAGAGGGGAGACCCAGTACTTC.

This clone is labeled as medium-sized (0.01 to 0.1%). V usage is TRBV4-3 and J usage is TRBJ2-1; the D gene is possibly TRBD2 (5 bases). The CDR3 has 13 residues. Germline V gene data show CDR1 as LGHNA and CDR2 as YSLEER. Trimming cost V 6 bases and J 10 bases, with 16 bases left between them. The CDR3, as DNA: TGCGCCAGCAGGCCCGAGGGTTCTAGGGAGCAGTTCTTC. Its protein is CASRPEGSREQFF.

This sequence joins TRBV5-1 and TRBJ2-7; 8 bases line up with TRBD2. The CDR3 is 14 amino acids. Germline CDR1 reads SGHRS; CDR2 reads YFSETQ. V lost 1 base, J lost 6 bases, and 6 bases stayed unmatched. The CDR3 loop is CASSLRAGVGEQYF. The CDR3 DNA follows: TGCGCCAGCAGCTTGAGAGCGGGAGTGGGCGAGCAGTACTTC.

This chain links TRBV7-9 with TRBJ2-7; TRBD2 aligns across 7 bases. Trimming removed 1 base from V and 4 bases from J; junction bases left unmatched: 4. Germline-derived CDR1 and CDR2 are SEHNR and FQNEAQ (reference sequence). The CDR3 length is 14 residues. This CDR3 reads CASSLGGGMYEQYF. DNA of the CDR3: TGTGCCAGCAGCTTAGGCGGGGGTATGTACGAGCAGTACTTC.

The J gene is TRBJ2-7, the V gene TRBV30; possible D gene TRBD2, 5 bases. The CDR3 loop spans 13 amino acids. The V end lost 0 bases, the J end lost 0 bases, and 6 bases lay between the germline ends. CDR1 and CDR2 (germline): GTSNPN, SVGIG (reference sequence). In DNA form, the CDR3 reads TGTGCCTGGAGTGTGCGGGCCTCCTACGAGCAGTACTTC. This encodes CAWSVRASYEQYF. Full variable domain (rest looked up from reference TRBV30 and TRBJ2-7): SQTIHQWPATLVQPVGSPLSLECTVEGTSNPNLYWYRQAAGRGLQLLFYSVGIGQISSEVPQNLSASRPQDRQFILSSKKLLLSDSGFYLCAWSVRASYEQYFGPGTRLTVT.

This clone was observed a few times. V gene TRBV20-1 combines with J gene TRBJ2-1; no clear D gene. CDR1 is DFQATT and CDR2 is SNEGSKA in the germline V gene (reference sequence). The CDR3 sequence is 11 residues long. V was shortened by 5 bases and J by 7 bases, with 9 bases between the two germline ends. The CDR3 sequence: CSARKRNEQFF. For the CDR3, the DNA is TGCAGTGCTCGCAAGAGGAATGAGCAGTTCTTC.

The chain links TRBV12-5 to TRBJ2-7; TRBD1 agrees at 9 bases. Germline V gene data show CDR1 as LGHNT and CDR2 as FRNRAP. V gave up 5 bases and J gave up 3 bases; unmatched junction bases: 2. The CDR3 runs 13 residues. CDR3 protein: CASGGTGFYEQYF. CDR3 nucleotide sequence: TGTGCTAGTGGTGGGACAGGGTTCTACGAGCAGTACTTC.

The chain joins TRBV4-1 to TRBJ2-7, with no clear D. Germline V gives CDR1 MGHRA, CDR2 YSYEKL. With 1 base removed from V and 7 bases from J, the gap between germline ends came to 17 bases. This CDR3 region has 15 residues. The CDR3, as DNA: TGCGCCAGCAGCCAAGGGCTAAGCTGGTCCGAGGAGCAGTACTTC. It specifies CASSQGLSWSEEQYF.

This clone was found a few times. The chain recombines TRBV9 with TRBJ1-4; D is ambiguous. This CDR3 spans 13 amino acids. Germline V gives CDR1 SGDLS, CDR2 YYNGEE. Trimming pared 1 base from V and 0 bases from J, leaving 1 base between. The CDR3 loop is CASSVSTNEKLFF. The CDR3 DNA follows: TGTGCCAGCAGCGTATCAACTAATGAAAAACTGTTTTTT.

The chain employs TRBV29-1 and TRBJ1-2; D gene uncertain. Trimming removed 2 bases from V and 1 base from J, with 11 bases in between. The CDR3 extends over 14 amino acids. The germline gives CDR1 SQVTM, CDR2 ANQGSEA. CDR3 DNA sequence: TGCAGCGTTGAAACCCACCGGGGTAACTATGGCTACACCTTC. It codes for CSVETHRGNYGYTF.